The 5 T cell receptor beta chains reported below all come from one sample, sequenced in a study of shared clonotypes between healthy human individuals. This table comes from immunoSEQ multiplex PCR, and its TCRdb copy is limited to in-frame clones, with some not included. The profile covers fewer than 2.5 million clones, with approximately 93% appearing a single time and about 0.34% taken by the ten largest. Sequenced: naive CD4+ T cells from PBMCs. Subset specified: CD45RA+ positively selected. The receptors were sampled from a young man in good health. Some clones in this sample may be carry-over from other donors' samples.

The chain employs TRBV5-1 and TRBJ1-4, with D possibly TRBD1 on 6 matching bases. V lost 5 bases and J lost 8, with 16 bases in between. The germline gives CDR1 SGHRS, CDR2 YFSETQ. The CDR3 loop spans 14 amino acids. This CDR3 reads CASRTLQGTEKLFF. CDR3 DNA sequence: TGCGCCAGCAGAACCCTACAGGGAACCGAAAAACTGTTTTTT.

This chain uses TRBV28 with TRBJ2-7, with 9 bases lining up with TRBD1. The germline CDR1 and CDR2 sequences are MDHEN and SYDVKM. The junction had 9 bases not matched to a gene; V was cut back by 4 bases and J by 5 bases. This CDR3 region has 15 residues. The CDR3 region has the DNA TGTGCCAGCAGTTCTCCCGGGACAGGGCTCAACGAGCAGTACTTC. Encoded protein: CASSSPGTGLNEQYF. The whole variable domain, remainder taken from reference TRBV28 and TRBJ2-7, is DVKVTQSSRYLVKRTGEKVFLECVQDMDHENMFWYRQDPGLGLRLIYFSYDVKMKEKGDIPEGYSVSREKKERFSLILESASTNQTSMYLCASSSPGTGLNEQYFGPGTRLTVT.

V and J are TRBV5-1 and TRBJ2-5, with TRBD2 identical over 15 bases. The CDR3 is 17 amino acids. Germline assignment: CDR1 SGHRS and CDR2 YFSETQ. V dropped 4 bases and J dropped 4; count of bases not matched to a gene: 8. The CDR3 coding sequence is TGCGCCAGCAGCCTGATCCCGGGACTAGCGGGAGGAGAGACCCAGTACTTC. Translating gives CASSLIPGLAGGETQYF.

The chain joins TRBV6-4 to TRBJ2-1, with D unclear. Germline loops: CDR1 MRHNA, CDR2 SNTAGT. Trimming cost V 2 bases and J 9 bases, with 8 bases left between them. The CDR3 totals 12 residues. This CDR3 reads CASSDRLGEQFF. The DNA of the CDR3 is TGTGCCAGCAGTGACCGCCTAGGTGAGCAGTTCTTC.

The chain has TRBV28 and TRBJ2-7; 7 bases line up with TRBD1. Germline V gives CDR1 MDHEN, CDR2 SYDVKM. The CDR3 runs 15 residues. J was trimmed by 2 bases and V by 6 bases; bases with no gene match: 10. CDR3 sequence reads: CASRPTGVLAYEQYF. The CDR3 DNA sequence: TGTGCCAGCAGACCAACAGGGGTCCTTGCCTACGAGCAGTACTTC.